The rows below give T cell receptor beta chains drawn from one sample of a study of T cell changes during pregnancy in multiple sclerosis. The table came from immunoSEQ multiplex PCR; TCRdb's copy has only in-frame clones and leaves some out. The table has about 60,000 clones, about 91% seen once. The material was CD4+ T cells from peripheral blood mononuclear cells, obtained in the first trimester of pregnancy. These receptor sequences come from a female donor with multiple sclerosis, enrolled in a pregnancy study. Both conserved end residues are part of each CDR3. The D gene is left open where the match is weak. Part of the rows lack a size; the others show once, few, many or a class for expanded clones.

len: 15
d_gene: .
v_gene: TRBV7-3
j_gene: TRBJ2-5
abundance: .
CDR3nt: TGTGCCAGCAGCTTAAGATCGGGATCCCAAGAGACCCAGTACTTC
CDR3aa: CASSLRSGSQETQYF

len: 11
d_gene: .
v_gene: TRBV29-1
j_gene: TRBJ2-5
abundance: once
CDR3nt: TGCAGCGTTGAAGATCGGGGGACCCAGTACTTC
CDR3aa: CSVEDRGTQYF

len: 14
d_gene: .
v_gene: TRBV9
j_gene: TRBJ1-1
abundance: .
CDR3nt: TGTGCCAGCAGCGTAGCTGGGGGCGGCACTGAAGCTTTCTTT
CDR3aa: CASSVAGGGTEAFF

len: 17
d_gene: TRBD1
v_gene: TRBV14
j_gene: TRBJ2-3
abundance: .
CDR3nt: TGTGCCAGCAGCCGCCTCAGACAGGGCCTTAGCACAGATACGCAGTATTTT
CDR3aa: CASSRLRQGLSTDTQYF

len: 16
d_gene: TRBD1
v_gene: TRBV18
j_gene: TRBJ2-1
abundance: .
CDR3nt: TGTGCCAGCTCACTCACCGGGACAGGGGGCTACAATGAGCAGTTCTTC
CDR3aa: CASSLTGTGGYNEQFF

len: 14
d_gene: .
v_gene: TRBV7-2
j_gene: TRBJ1-1
abundance: once
CDR3nt: TGTGCCAGCAGCAGGGGTGTCCGAAACACTGAAGCTTTCTTT
CDR3aa: CASSRGVRNTEAFF

len: 12
d_gene: TRBD1
v_gene: TRBV6-5
j_gene: TRBJ1-1
abundance: .
CDR3nt: TGTGCCAGCAGTCTCCGGGACAGTGAAGCTTTCTTT
CDR3aa: CASSLRDSEAFF

len: 15
d_gene: TRBD1
v_gene: TRBV4-3
j_gene: TRBJ2-3
abundance: .
CDR3nt: TGCGCCAGCAGCTTACAGGGGACGATTACAGATACGCAGTATTTT
CDR3aa: CASSLQGTITDTQYF

len: 16
d_gene: TRBD2
v_gene: TRBV7-7
j_gene: TRBJ2-1
abundance: .
CDR3nt: TGTGCTAGCAGCTTAAAGCGGGGGGCTTCCTACAATGAGCAGTTCTTC
CDR3aa: CASSLKRGASYNEQFF

len: 17
d_gene: TRBD1
v_gene: TRBV11-1
j_gene: TRBJ1-1
abundance: .
CDR3nt: TGTGCCAGCAGCTTAGCGCCGGGACAGGGGATTAACACTGAAGCTTTCTTT
CDR3aa: CASSLAPGQGINTEAFF

len: 16
d_gene: .
v_gene: TRBV18
j_gene: TRBJ1-6
abundance: .
CDR3nt: TGTGCCAGCTCACCATTCCCGGCAGGGCTTAATTCACCCCTCCACTTT
CDR3aa: CASSPFPAGLNSPLHF

len: 15
d_gene: TRBD2
v_gene: TRBV6-4
j_gene: TRBJ2-3
abundance: .
CDR3nt: TGTGCCAGCAGTGACTCGACTAGCGGGGGAGATACGCAGTATTTT
CDR3aa: CASSDSTSGGDTQYF

len: 15
d_gene: .
v_gene: TRBV6-5
j_gene: TRBJ1-5
abundance: .
CDR3nt: TGTGCCAGCAGACTCGACAGGTATAGCAATCAGCCCCAGCATTTT
CDR3aa: CASRLDRYSNQPQHF

len: 15
d_gene: .
v_gene: TRBV11-3
j_gene: TRBJ2-3
abundance: .
CDR3nt: TGTGCCAGCAGCTTAGGCAGGGGCTTCACAGATACGCAGTATTTT
CDR3aa: CASSLGRGFTDTQYF

len: 11
d_gene: .
v_gene: TRBV4-3
j_gene: TRBJ1-2
abundance: .
CDR3nt: TGCGCCAGCAGCCAAGTCGTTCGGGACACCTTC
CDR3aa: CASSQVVRDTF

len: 13
d_gene: TRBD2
v_gene: TRBV29-1
j_gene: TRBJ2-3
abundance: .
CDR3nt: TGCAGCGCACTAGCGGGGGGGTCAAATACGCAGTATTTT
CDR3aa: CSALAGGSNTQYF

len: 15
d_gene: TRBD2
v_gene: TRBV4-3
j_gene: TRBJ2-1
abundance: .
CDR3nt: TGCGCCAGCAGCCAGACGGGGGGGCGGGGCAATGAGCAGTTCTTC
CDR3aa: CASSQTGGRGNEQFF

len: 14
d_gene: .
v_gene: TRBV6-5
j_gene: TRBJ1-4
abundance: .
CDR3nt: TGTGCCAGCAGGCCAGGGACTCGGGGTGAAAAACTGTTTTTT
CDR3aa: CASRPGTRGEKLFF

len: 13
d_gene: .
v_gene: TRBV18
j_gene: TRBJ2-7
abundance: .
CDR3nt: TGTGCCAGCTCGCCCTACGACGGCGGGGAGCAGTACTTC
CDR3aa: CASSPYDGGEQYF

len: 15
d_gene: .
v_gene: TRBV6-1
j_gene: TRBJ1-5
abundance: .
CDR3nt: TGTGCCAGCCGACGCTACAGGGAGCCTAATCAGCCCCAGCATTTT
CDR3aa: CASRRYREPNQPQHF

len: 12
d_gene: TRBD1
v_gene: TRBV15
j_gene: TRBJ2-1
abundance: .
CDR3nt: TGTGCCACCAGCAGGGGACAGAGTGAGCAGTTCTTC
CDR3aa: CATSRGQSEQFF

len: 15
d_gene: .
v_gene: TRBV7-9
j_gene: TRBJ2-5
abundance: once
CDR3nt: TGTGCCAGCAGCGGATCTAGCGTTTCATCGGAGACCCAGTACTTC
CDR3aa: CASSGSSVSSETQYF

len: 15
d_gene: TRBD1
v_gene: TRBV18
j_gene: TRBJ2-4
abundance: once
CDR3nt: TGTGCCAGCTCACCATACCGGGACAGGGTATACATTCAGTACTTC
CDR3aa: CASSPYRDRVYIQYF